The 32 T cell receptor beta chains reported below all come from one sample, sequenced in a study of beta chain features in type 1 diabetes. What was sequenced were expressed TCRB transcripts, since all of the isolated RNA had been reverse transcribed. Clones were read by immunoSEQ multiplex PCR, and TCRdb kept only the in-frame ones, dropping some. The table records hundreds of thousands of clones, 11% of them present only once. What was sequenced was naive CD4+ T cells from blood. These receptor sequences come from a woman in her twenties or thirties in good health.

In this sample, this clone turned up a few times. The V gene is TRBV25-1, the J gene TRBJ2-2; TRBD1 agrees at 8 bases. The CDR3 runs to 16 residues. Germline loops: CDR1 MGHDK, CDR2 SYGVNS. The V gene end was trimmed by 5 bases and the J gene end by 6 bases; junction bases not matched to a gene: 11. The CDR3, as DNA: TGTGCCAGCAGTCCTCAGACAGGGGTGAGGTCCGGGGAGCTGTTTTTT. Its translation: CASSPQTGVRSGELFF.

This chain uses TRBV7-2 with TRBJ2-7; D not resolved. V dropped 4 bases and J dropped 4 bases, with 8 bases sitting between them. Germline V gene sequence: CDR1 SGHTA, CDR2 FQGNSA. The CDR3 covers 12 residues. The CDR3 DNA reads as TGTGCCAGCAGCTCACCTCTATACGAGCAGTACTTC. Amino acids: CASSSPLYEQYF.

In this sample, this clone turned up a few times. V is TRBV5-1 and J is TRBJ2-5, with D possibly TRBD1 on 5 matching bases. CDR3 size: 14 residues. Trimming left V 4 bases short and J 4 bases short, with 14 bases between. CDR1 is SGHRS, CDR2 YFSETQ, per germline. As DNA, the CDR3 is TGCGCCAGCAGCCCCGGACAAAACGGAGAGACCCAGTACTTC. It translates to CASSPGQNGETQYF.

This clone was recorded a few times. The gene calls are TRBV19 and TRBJ2-7, with TRBD1 matching over 9 bases. Germline CDR1 LNHDA, CDR2 SQIVND (reference sequence). The V segment lost 6 bases and the J segment 6 bases; nucleotides outside the gene matches: 12. The CDR3 totals 15 residues. For the CDR3, the DNA is TGTGCCAGTAGCTCCACCGGGACAGGGTCCGGCGAGCAGTACTTC. Translating gives CASSSTGTGSGEQYF.

This clone was observed a handful of times. The genes are TRBV18 and TRBJ2-2, with 7 bases aligning to TRBD1. V shed 2 bases, J shed 5 bases, and the junction held 8 bases outside the gene matches. CDR3 length: 16 residues. Looked up from germline, CDR1 is KGHSH and CDR2 is LQKENI. CDR3: CASSPGTAGRTGELFF. DNA for the CDR3: TGTGCCAGCTCACCAGGGACAGCAGGTCGTACCGGGGAGCTGTTTTTT.

This chain connects TRBV30 to TRBJ1-5; TRBD1 matches 8 bases. V lost 6 bases, J lost 4 bases, and 11 bases stayed unmatched. From germline, CDR1 is GTSNPN and CDR2 SVGIG (reference sequence). The CDR3 has 15 residues. CDR3: CACEKPGGANQPQHF. The CDR3 DNA sequence: TGTGCCTGCGAAAAACCAGGGGGCGCAAATCAGCCCCAGCATTTT.

V is TRBV6-5 and J is TRBJ2-7; 11 nucleotides agree with TRBD2. The junction had 6 bases not matched to a gene; V was cut back by 8 bases and J by 3 bases. Per the germline V gene, CDR1 is MNHEY and CDR2 is SVGAGI. This CDR3 comprises 14 residues. CDR3 sequence reads: CASHTSGSNYEQYF. CDR3 nucleotide sequence: TGTGCCAGCCACACTAGCGGGAGTAACTACGAGCAGTACTTC.

This clone came up a few times. This chain links TRBV7-9 with TRBJ1-2; TRBD1 agrees at 10 bases. J lost 2 bases, V lost 5 bases, and 5 bases had no gene match. CDR1 and CDR2 from the germline V gene are SEHNR and FQNEAQ (reference sequence). The CDR3 runs to 15 residues. CDR3: CASSAMTGGNYGYTF. The CDR3, as DNA: TGTGCCAGCAGCGCGATGACAGGGGGCAACTATGGCTACACCTTC.

V and J are TRBV28 and TRBJ2-5; D may be TRBD2 (5 bases). Trimming left V 6 bases short and J 9 bases short, with 23 bases between. The CDR3 runs to 15 residues. In germline, CDR1 is MDHEN, CDR2 SYDVKM. The CDR3 loop reads CASSPFASGLMSQYF. CDR3 DNA sequence: TGTGCCAGCAGCCCATTTGCCAGCGGCCTTATGTCCCAGTACTTC. Looking up the rest from reference TRBV28 and TRBJ2-5 gives the full variable domain: DVKVTQSSRYLVKRTGEKVFLECVQDMDHENMFWYRQDPGLGLRLIYFSYDVKMKEKGDIPEGYSVSREKKERFSLILESASTNQTSMYLCASSPFASGLMSQYFGPGTRLLVL.

The gene calls are TRBV9 and TRBJ2-4; 10 bases line up with TRBD2. Germline V gene lookup returns CDR1 SGDLS and CDR2 YYNGEE. The ends lost 3 bases at V and 5 bases at J; junction bases unmatched: 5. The length of the CDR3 is 15 residues. The CDR3 sequence is CASSANLAGENIQYF. The DNA of the CDR3 is TGTGCCAGCAGCGCCAACCTAGCGGGGGAAAACATTCAGTACTTC. Filled out from reference TRBV9 and TRBJ2-4, the complete variable domain reads DSGVTQTPKHLITATGQRVTLRCSPRSGDLSVYWYQQSLDQGLQFLIQYYNGEERAKGNILERFSAQQFPDLHSELNLSSLELGDSALYFCASSANLAGENIQYFGAGTRLSVL.

This chain uses TRBV25-1 with TRBJ2-6; 8 bases match TRBD1. The germline V gene has CDR1 MGHDK and CDR2 SYGVNS. The CDR3 is 16 amino acids. V dropped 5 bases and J dropped 0; count of bases not matched to a gene: 3. CDR3 coding DNA: TGTGCCAGCAGTAGACAGGGGCGCTCTGGGGCCAACGTCCTGACTTTC. Translation gives CASSRQGRSGANVLTF.

This clone turned up a few times. This chain links TRBV19 with TRBJ2-7; TRBD2 might be the D (5 bases). CDR1 is LNHDA and CDR2 is SQIVND in the germline V gene (reference sequence). Trimming stripped 1 base from V and 0 bases from J, with 13 bases between. CDR3 length: 16 residues. CDR3 sequence (DNA): TGTGCCAGTAGTATAGCTGGGCCCCGGGGCTCCTACGAGCAGTACTTC. Translated: CASSIAGPRGSYEQYF.

The chain carries TRBV14 and TRBJ2-7; 16 bases fit TRBD2. Germline V CDR1 and CDR2: SGHDN, FVKESK. Unmatched junction bases numbered 6, after V lost 4 bases and J lost 12 bases. This CDR3 is built from 14 residues. CDR3 loop: CASSPGLAGGTWYF. The CDR3 DNA sequence: TGTGCCAGCAGCCCGGGACTAGCGGGAGGGACCTGGTACTTC.

This clone has a handful of counts. The chain has TRBV18 and TRBJ2-1; TRBD2 matches 11 bases. CDR1 is KGHSH and CDR2 is LQKENI in the germline V gene. The CDR3 runs to 15 residues. V dropped 5 bases and J dropped 4; count of bases not matched to a gene: 4. Written as DNA, the CDR3 is TGTGCCAGCTCATCCTCTAGCGGGGGGTACAATGAGCAGTTCTTC. Its protein product is CASSSSSGGYNEQFF.

The chain links TRBV6-1 to TRBJ1-2, with a weak D call TRBD1 (6 bases). The CDR3 has 15 amino acids. Trimming took 6 bases from V and 4 from J, leaving 18 bases between them. Germline CDR1 reads MNHNS; CDR2 reads SASEGT. The CDR3, as DNA: TGTGCCAGCAGAGGTGACAGGCGGCCGGGCTATGGCTACACCTTC. Residues: CASRGDRRPGYGYTF.

This sequence joins TRBV12-5 and TRBJ2-3; 7 nucleotides line up with TRBD2. With V trimmed by 3 bases and J by 0 bases, 18 bases remained unmatched. This CDR3 has 20 amino acids. From germline, CDR1 is LGHNT and CDR2 FRNRAP. CDR3 amino acids: CASGFLLGASGVLSTDTQYF. CDR3 coding DNA: TGTGCTAGTGGTTTCCTTCTCGGGGCTAGCGGAGTACTCAGCACAGATACGCAGTATTTT. Filled out from reference TRBV12-5 and TRBJ2-3, the complete variable domain reads DARVTQTPRHKVTEMGQEVTMRCQPILGHNTVFWYRQTMMQGLELLAYFRNRAPLDDSGMPKDRFSAEMPDATLATLKIQPSEPRDSAVYFCASGFLLGASGVLSTDTQYFGPGTRLTVL.

This chain uses TRBV28 with TRBJ2-7; D unclear. CDR1 is MDHEN, CDR2 SYDVKM, per germline. This CDR3 comprises 13 residues. V dropped 5 bases and J dropped 4 bases, with 12 bases sitting between them. The CDR3 here is CASSTADKYEQYF. The CDR3 DNA reads TGTGCCAGCAGTACGGCGGATAAGTACGAGCAGTACTTC.

The chain joins TRBV19 to TRBJ2-3, with D uncertain. Germline V gene sequence: CDR1 LNHDA, CDR2 SQIVND (reference sequence). Trimming pared 7 bases from V and 2 bases from J, leaving 10 bases between. The CDR3 totals 13 residues. CDR3 amino acids: CASIGSFTDTQYF. In nucleotides, the CDR3 is TGTGCCAGTATTGGTAGCTTCACAGATACGCAGTATTTT. Based on the CDR3 plus reference TRBV19 and TRBJ2-3, the full variable domain is DGGITQSPKYLFRKEGQNVTLSCEQNLNHDAMYWYRQDPGQGLRLIYYSQIVNDFQKGDIAEGYSVSREKKESFPLTVTSAQKNPTAFYLCASIGSFTDTQYFGPGTRLTVL.

The chain has TRBV5-1 and TRBJ1-4, with unresolved D. This CDR3 region has 15 residues. Trimming cost V 4 bases and J 2 bases, with 12 bases left between them. The V gene's germline CDR1 is SGHRS and CDR2 YFSETQ. In nucleotides, the CDR3 is TGCGCCAGCAGCCCGAGTGGGCTCACTAATGAAAAACTGTTTTTT. It encodes CASSPSGLTNEKLFF.

The rearrangement uses TRBV6-1 and TRBJ2-7; 9 bases fit TRBD1. Germline V CDR1 and CDR2: MNHNS, SASEGT. The CDR3 totals 14 residues. J gave up 5 bases and V 3 bases, and 5 bases lay outside the gene matches. The CDR3 coding sequence is TGTGCCAGCAGTGATGACAGGGGGAGGGACGAGCAGTACTTC. Translation gives CASSDDRGRDEQYF.

This clone was recorded a few times. V gene TRBV30 combines with J gene TRBJ2-1; a weak D match, TRBD2 (5 bases). Germline V CDR1 and CDR2: GTSNPN, SVGIG (reference sequence). The CDR3 is 14 amino acids. Trimming stripped 0 bases from V and 5 bases from J, with 11 bases between. The CDR3 spells CAWSVLTTDNEQFF. The CDR3 DNA follows: TGTGCCTGGAGTGTATTGACTACAGACAATGAGCAGTTCTTC. Full variable domain (remainder filled in from reference TRBV30 and TRBJ2-1): SQTIHQWPATLVQPVGSPLSLECTVEGTSNPNLYWYRQAAGRGLQLLFYSVGIGQISSEVPQNLSASRPQDRQFILSSKKLLLSDSGFYLCAWSVLTTDNEQFFGPGTRLTVL.

This clone appeared a few times. This sequence joins TRBV5-6 and TRBJ2-1; D uncertain. CDR3 size: 11 residues. The germline CDR1 and CDR2 sequences are SGHDT and YYEEEE. V was cut by 6 bases and J by 4 bases, with 5 bases left in between. The CDR3 spells CASTNYNEQFF. CDR3 nucleotides: TGTGCCAGCACCAATTACAATGAGCAGTTCTTC. The complete variable domain, with remaining parts taken from reference TRBV5-6 and TRBJ2-1, reads DAGVTQSPTHLIKTRGQQVTLRCSPKSGHDTVSWYQQALGQGPQFIFQYYEEEERQRGNFPDRFSGHQFPNYSSELNVNALLLGDSALYLCASTNYNEQFFGPGTRLTVL.

This clone was found a few times. This sequence joins TRBV7-9 and TRBJ1-4, with D perhaps matching TRBD1 (5 bases). V lost 7 bases to trimming and J lost 4 bases, with 16 bases between them. The CDR3 spans 15 residues. In germline, CDR1 is SEHNR, CDR2 FQNEAQ (reference sequence). CDR3 nucleotide sequence: TGTGCCAGCACGCGACAGTCAGACCTTAATGAAAAACTGTTTTTT. The encoded protein is CASTRQSDLNEKLFF. Full variable domain (missing parts from reference TRBV7-9 and TRBJ1-4): DTGVSQNPRHKITKRGQNVTFRCDPISEHNRLYWYRQTLGQGPEFLTYFQNEAQLEKSRLLSDRFSAERPKGSFSTLEIQRTEQGDSAMYLCASTRQSDLNEKLFFGSGTQLSVL.

This clone was detected a few times. This chain connects TRBV29-1 to TRBJ2-3; 10 bases fit TRBD1. The germline CDR1 and CDR2 sequences are SQVTM and ANQGSEA. V lost 5 bases to trimming and J lost 0 bases; unmatched junction nucleotides: 2. This CDR3 spans 14 amino acids. The CDR3 loop reads CSVRQGASTDTQYF. The CDR3 DNA sequence: TGCAGCGTTCGACAGGGGGCGAGCACAGATACGCAGTATTTT.

The chain combines TRBV28 with TRBJ1-2; no firm D call. V was shortened by 9 bases and J by 3 bases, with 14 bases between the two germline ends. From germline, CDR1 is MDHEN and CDR2 SYDVKM. There are 13 residues in the CDR3. The CDR3 loop is CASTGVSDYGYTF. CDR3 DNA sequence: TGTGCCAGTACCGGGGTTTCCGACTATGGCTACACCTTC.

CDR3 amino acids: CASSLAKLAGGGADTQYF. The CDR3 region has the DNA TGTGCCAGCAGCTTGGCCAAACTAGCGGGAGGTGGGGCAGATACGCAGTATTTT. This chain joins TRBV5-4 and TRBJ2-3; 12 positions agree with TRBD2. V was clipped by 0 bases and J by 4 bases; unmatched bases: 9. The CDR3 length is 18 residues. The germline gives CDR1 SGHNT, CDR2 YYREEE (reference sequence).

The chain joins TRBV15 to TRBJ1-1; the D gene is possibly TRBD1 (6 bases). Trimming left V 3 bases short and J 1 base short, with 15 bases between. The CDR3 runs 16 residues. The germline gives CDR1 LNHNV, CDR2 YYDKDF (reference sequence). The CDR3 reads CATSRQGPQWNTEAFF. In nucleotides, the CDR3 is TGTGCCACCAGCAGGCAGGGGCCCCAATGGAACACTGAAGCTTTCTTT. Based on the CDR3 plus reference TRBV15 and TRBJ1-1, the full variable domain is DAMVIQNPRYQVTQFGKPVTLSCSQTLNHNVMYWYQQKSSQAPKLLFHYYDKDFNNEADTPDNFQSRRPNTSFCFLDIRSPGLGDTAMYLCATSRQGPQWNTEAFFGQGTRLTVV.

The genes are TRBV6-5 and TRBJ2-7, with 7 positions matching TRBD1. The germline V gene has CDR1 MNHEY and CDR2 SVGAGI. Unmatched junction bases numbered 8, after V lost 5 bases and J lost 4 bases. CDR3 length: 14 residues. CDR3 residues: CASSRQGWGYEQYF. The CDR3 region has the DNA TGTGCCAGCAGTCGACAGGGCTGGGGGTACGAGCAGTACTTC.

Only a few counts were recorded for this clone. The genes are TRBV18 and TRBJ2-3, with a tentative D call TRBD1 (6 bases). Germline CDR1 and CDR2: KGHSH and LQKENI. The CDR3 is 15 residues long. Between the trimmed V and J ends, which lost 4 bases and 3 bases, there was a span of 14 bases. CDR3 DNA sequence: TGTGCCAGCTCACTCAGCAGGGGATTGACAGATACGCAGTATTTT. It specifies CASSLSRGLTDTQYF.

The chain has TRBV5-1 and TRBJ2-7, with D tentatively TRBD1 (5 bases). V was trimmed by 0 bases and J by 0 bases, leaving 10 bases between them. CDR3 length equals 15 residues. Per germline, CDR1 SGHRS and CDR2 YFSETQ. CDR3: CASSLVGQTSYEQYF. DNA for the CDR3: TGCGCCAGCAGCTTGGTTGGACAAACCTCCTACGAGCAGTACTTC.

For the CDR3, the DNA is TGCGCCAGCAGCTTGAGGAGCCCCCCAGCTACGCAGTATTTT. It translates to CASSLRSPPATQYF. The rearrangement links TRBV5-1 to TRBJ2-3; D is undetermined. CDR3 length equals 14 residues. Germline V gene sequence: CDR1 SGHRS, CDR2 YFSETQ. With 1 base removed from V and 8 bases from J, the gap between germline ends came to 14 bases.

In this sample, this clone turned up a few times. The chain has TRBV15 and TRBJ2-3, with a possible D match to TRBD2 (7 bases). CDR3 length: 14 amino acids. Trimming stripped 3 bases from V and 5 bases from J, with 12 bases between. Looked up from germline, CDR1 is LNHNV and CDR2 is YYDKDF (reference sequence). The CDR3 coding sequence is TGTGCCACCAGCAGGTACAGGGAGGGAGATACGCAGTATTTT. Translation gives CATSRYREGDTQYF.